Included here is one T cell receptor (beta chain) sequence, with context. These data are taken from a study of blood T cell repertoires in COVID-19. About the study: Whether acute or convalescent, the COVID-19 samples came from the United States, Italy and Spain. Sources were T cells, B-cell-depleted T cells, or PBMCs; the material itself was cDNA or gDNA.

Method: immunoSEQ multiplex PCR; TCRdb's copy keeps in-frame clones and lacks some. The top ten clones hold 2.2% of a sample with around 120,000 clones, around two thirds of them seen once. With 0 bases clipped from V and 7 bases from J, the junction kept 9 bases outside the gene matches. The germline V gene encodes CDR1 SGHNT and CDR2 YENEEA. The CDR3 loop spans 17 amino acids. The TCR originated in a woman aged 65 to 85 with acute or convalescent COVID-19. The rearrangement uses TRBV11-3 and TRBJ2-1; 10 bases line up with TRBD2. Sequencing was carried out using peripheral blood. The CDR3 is CASSLDSLAGVANEQFF. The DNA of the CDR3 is TGTGCCAGCAGCTTAGATTCTCTAGCGGGAGTCGCGAATGAGCAGTTCTTC.